Below are 18 T cell receptor beta chains sequenced from a single sample in a study of cytomegalovirus exposure and HLA in healthy donors. A multiplex PCR was run with 60 Vbeta primers and 13 Jbeta primers. Assay used: immunoSEQ multiplex PCR; TCRdb lists only in-frame clones, some missing. The specimen's table records roughly 120,000 clones. The sample was PBMCs. These receptor sequences come from a man under 40 in good health and CMV-seronegative.

The chain joins TRBV5-1 to TRBJ1-1; 8 bases are shared with TRBD1. Germline trimming cut 1 base from V and 6 bases from J; bases unmatched to any gene: 8. Per germline, CDR1 SGHRS and CDR2 YFSETQ. This CDR3 region has 15 residues. This CDR3 is CASSLTDRAGAEAFF. CDR3 sequence (DNA): TGCGCCAGCAGCTTGACGGACAGGGCGGGGGCTGAAGCTTTCTTT.

The V and J genes are TRBV28 and TRBJ2-7; D gene ambiguous. The length of the CDR3 is 17 residues. Germline V gene data show CDR1 as MDHEN and CDR2 as SYDVKM. The V gene lost 2 bases and the J gene lost 3 bases, with 20 bases spanning the gap. This CDR3 reads CASSLRWRPRALYEQYF. The CDR3 DNA follows: TGTGCCAGCAGTTTAAGGTGGAGACCCCGAGCTCTCTACGAGCAGTACTTC.

This sequence joins TRBV6-5 and TRBJ1-2, with D tentatively TRBD1 (5 bases). V was shortened by 8 bases and J by 8 bases, with 21 bases between the two germline ends. The CDR3 is 14 amino acids. Germline V gives CDR1 MNHEY, CDR2 SVGAGI. This CDR3 is CASGRDGYARGYTF. Here the CDR3 DNA reads TGTGCCAGCGGGAGGGACGGCTATGCCCGGGGCTACACCTTC.

The V and J genes are TRBV29-1 and TRBJ1-1; D gene unclear. The CDR3 has 12 amino acids. The germline CDR1 and CDR2 sequences are SQVTM and ANQGSEA. V lost 3 bases to trimming and J lost 11 bases, with 16 bases between them. CDR3 DNA sequence: TGCAGCGTTGAGAGTCCTCTCCGTGGTGCTTTCTTT. Amino acids: CSVESPLRGAFF.

The CDR3 nucleotides read TGTGCCAGCAGTTTCGGGGGGGTAACGTCCTACGAGCAGTACTTC. Encoded protein: CASSFGGVTSYEQYF. The chain carries TRBV28 and TRBJ2-7; the match to TRBD2 covers 8 bases. V gave up 3 bases and J gave up 1 base; unmatched junction bases: 5. Looked up from germline, CDR1 is MDHEN and CDR2 is SYDVKM. The CDR3 is 15 residues long.

The genes are TRBV5-1 and TRBJ2-2; TRBD1 matches at 11 bases. Germline V gene sequence: CDR1 SGHRS, CDR2 YFSETQ. This CDR3 spans 15 amino acids. V lost 6 bases to trimming and J lost 5 bases; unmatched junction nucleotides: 6. The CDR3 spells CASNQDRGQTGELFF. In nucleotides, the CDR3 is TGCGCCAGCAATCAGGACAGGGGGCAAACCGGGGAGCTGTTTTTT. The full variable domain, its missing parts supplied by reference TRBV5-1 and TRBJ2-2, is KAGVTQTPRYLIKTRGQQVTLSCSPISGHRSVSWYQQTPGQGLQFLFEYFSETQRNKGNFPGRFSGRQFSNSRSEMNVSTLELGDSALYLCASNQDRGQTGELFFGEGSRLTVL.

The chain uses TRBV2 and TRBJ2-1; TRBD1 might be the D (5 bases). The germline V gene has CDR1 SNHLY and CDR2 FYNNEI. V was shortened by 8 bases and J by 5 bases, with 16 bases between the two germline ends. This CDR3 comprises 14 residues. As DNA, the CDR3 is TGTGCCAGCCGACAGACTTTTGCGAACAATGAGCAGTTCTTC. The encoded protein is CASRQTFANNEQFF.

Here the CDR3 DNA reads TGTGCCAGCACCCGCACGCCGGGACAGGGTGGCACCGGGGAGCTGTTTTTT. Amino acids: CASTRTPGQGGTGELFF. The chain has TRBV11-3 and TRBJ2-2; TRBD1 agrees at 9 bases. This CDR3 is built from 17 residues. Germline V lookup: CDR1 SGHNT, CDR2 YENEEA. Unmatched junction bases numbered 13, after V lost 7 bases and J lost 4 bases.

J is TRBJ1-2 and V is TRBV7-2; D is unclear. CDR3 length: 14 residues. V lost 2 bases to trimming and J lost 5 bases, with 12 bases between them. Germline V CDR1 and CDR2: SGHTA, FQGNSA. CDR3 region: CASSLSVGGYGYTF. CDR3 sequence (DNA): TGTGCCAGCAGCTTAAGCGTAGGCGGGTATGGCTACACCTTC.

V and J are TRBV30 and TRBJ2-3; 7 nucleotides align to TRBD2. The V segment lost 2 bases and the J segment 2 bases; nucleotides outside the gene matches: 4. Germline V gene data show CDR1 as GTSNPN and CDR2 as SVGIG (reference sequence). The CDR3 is made up of 14 amino acids. CDR3 coding DNA: TGTGCCTGGAGTTCGAGCGGGGTCACAGATACGCAGTATTTT. This gives the protein CAWSSSGVTDTQYF.

CDR3 protein: CASSPDRIGNTIYF. CDR3 sequence (DNA): TGTGCCAGCAGCCCGGACAGAATTGGAAACACCATATATTTT. The chain is built from TRBV6-5 and TRBJ1-3; tentatively, D is TRBD1 (6 bases). Per the germline V gene, CDR1 is MNHEY and CDR2 is SVGAGI. Trimming pared 6 bases from V and 3 bases from J, leaving 12 bases between. There are 14 residues in the CDR3.

The V call is TRBV5-6, the J call TRBJ2-1, with TRBD1 as a possible D gene (5 bases). V was trimmed by 1 base and J by 7 bases, leaving 18 bases between them. The CDR3 is 16 amino acids. CDR1 SGHDT and CDR2 YYEEEE come from the germline V gene. CDR3 residues: CASSLKIWAGLNEQFF. The DNA for the CDR3 is TGTGCCAGCAGCTTGAAAATATGGGCAGGGCTGAATGAGCAGTTCTTC. The full variable domain, completed using reference TRBV5-6 and TRBJ2-1, is DAGVTQSPTHLIKTRGQQVTLRCSPKSGHDTVSWYQQALGQGPQFIFQYYEEEERQRGNFPDRFSGHQFPNYSSELNVNALLLGDSALYLCASSLKIWAGLNEQFFGPGTRLTVL.

The rearrangement uses TRBV5-4 and TRBJ1-5; D not resolved. Trimming stripped 2 bases from V and 4 bases from J, with 10 bases between. Per the germline V gene, CDR1 is SGHNT and CDR2 is YYREEE (reference sequence). This CDR3 region has 14 residues. CDR3: CASSLEGDNQPQHF. In DNA, the CDR3 is TGTGCCAGCAGCTTAGAGGGAGATAATCAGCCCCAGCATTTT.

The gene calls are TRBV6-5 and TRBJ1-2; D is ambiguous. Germline V lookup: CDR1 MNHEY, CDR2 SVGAGI. Trimming took off 10 bases at V and 2 bases at J, with 17 bases between the two ends. The length of the CDR3 is 14 residues. The CDR3 loop is CATFPAGPNYGYTF. Written as DNA, the CDR3 is TGTGCCACTTTTCCGGCAGGCCCAAACTATGGCTACACCTTC.

The V call is TRBV29-1, the J call TRBJ2-5; 12 nucleotides match TRBD2. Losses at the gene ends were 4 bases for V and 5 bases for J; bases not matched to a gene: 2. The CDR3 has 13 residues. Germline CDR1 is SQVTM and CDR2 is ANQGSEA. This chain's CDR3 is CSVGTSGVETQYF. The CDR3 DNA sequence: TGCAGCGTTGGGACTAGCGGGGTGGAGACCCAGTACTTC.

The chain has TRBV7-9 and TRBJ1-6; 7 bases are a match to TRBD1. V lost 1 base and J lost 7; bases outside the gene matches: 1. Germline values: CDR1 SEHNR, CDR2 FQNEAQ (reference sequence). This CDR3 is 14 amino acids long. The CDR3 sequence: CASSLEGGNSPLHF. CDR3 DNA sequence: TGTGCCAGCAGCTTAGAAGGGGGCAATTCACCCCTCCACTTT.

The V call is TRBV2, the J call TRBJ1-2, with TRBD1 matching 12 bases. Germline assignment: CDR1 SNHLY and CDR2 FYNNEI. The CDR3 is 16 residues long. V was clipped by 5 bases and J by 5 bases; unmatched bases: 9. The CDR3 region has the DNA TGTGCCAGCAGTCCCCGGGACAGGGGGCATGTTTATGGCTACACCTTC. Encoded protein: CASSPRDRGHVYGYTF.

This rearrangement joins TRBV7-2 to TRBJ1-3, with D uncertain. Deletions cut 5 bases from V and 4 bases from J, with 6 bases between. CDR3 size: 12 residues. Germline V gene sequence: CDR1 SGHTA, CDR2 FQGNSA. The CDR3 coding sequence is TGTGCCAGCAGCCGAGGAGGAAACACCATATATTTT. Protein sequence: CASSRGGNTIYF.